Following are 5 T cell receptor beta chains from one sample sequenced in a study of T-cell reconstitution after alpha-beta-depleted transplantation in children. Unique molecular identifiers were incorporated during preparation of the TCRbeta library. Using its own MiXCR run on the PCR reads, TCRdb lists one record per CDR3 protein. The data contain just over 950,000 distinct CDR3 sequences, roughly 31% of them seen just once; the ten biggest clones take up roughly 30%. The sample in question was PBMCs, mostly from graft donor cells, obtained 360 days after TCRalphabeta/CD19-depleted stem cell transplant. Receptors originate from a boy under two years old who had a stem cell transplant for SCID, so the T cells may come from the graft donor.

The chain combines TRBV24-1 with TRBJ2-3, with TRBD1 matching over 10 bases. Trimming cost V 4 bases and J 4 bases; bases outside gene matches: 7. There are 16 residues in the CDR3. Germline V gene sequence: CDR1 KGHDR, CDR2 SFDVKD. The CDR3 DNA reads as TGTGCCACCAGTGACCCCCGGGACAGGGGATCAGATACGCAGTATTTT. This codes for CATSDPRDRGSDTQYF.

This clonotype was picked up a small number of times. V and J are TRBV10-2 and TRBJ2-7; D remains ambiguous. The CDR3 contains 15 residues. The ends were cut back, 0 bases at V and 2 bases at J, with 11 bases in the middle. Germline V gene lookup returns CDR1 WSHSY and CDR2 SAAADI. CDR3: CASSESASPAYEQYF. DNA for the CDR3: TGCGCCAGCAGTGAGTCTGCGAGCCCAGCCTACGAGCAGTACTTC.

The chain has TRBV5-1 and TRBJ2-2; 8 bases are shared with TRBD1. J gave up 6 bases and V 4 bases, and 14 bases lay outside the gene matches. Per the germline V gene, CDR1 is SGHRS and CDR2 is YFSETQ. The CDR3 has 17 amino acids. The CDR3 DNA follows: TGCGCCAGCAGCCACGATCCACCGGGACAGGAGGCCGGGGAGCTGTTTTTT. Its translation: CASSHDPPGQEAGELFF.

This rearrangement joins TRBV7-9 to TRBJ1-4; D is uncertain. Germline lookup yields CDR1 SEHNR and CDR2 FQNEAQ (reference sequence). This CDR3 has 13 amino acids. Trimming shortened V by 4 bases and J by 7 bases, and 10 bases separated the two germline ends. The CDR3 DNA reads TGTGCCAGCAGCTCCCCAGGTGGTGAAAAACTGTTTTTT. It yields the protein CASSSPGGEKLFF.

V gene TRBV19 combines with J gene TRBJ2-7; D gene uncertain. Deletions cut 1 base from V and 2 bases from J, with 6 bases between. The length of the CDR3 is 13 residues. The germline CDR1 and CDR2 sequences are LNHDA and SQIVND (reference sequence). DNA for the CDR3: TGTGCCAGTAGTATAGGACATCCCTACGAGCAGTACTTC. Residues: CASSIGHPYEQYF.